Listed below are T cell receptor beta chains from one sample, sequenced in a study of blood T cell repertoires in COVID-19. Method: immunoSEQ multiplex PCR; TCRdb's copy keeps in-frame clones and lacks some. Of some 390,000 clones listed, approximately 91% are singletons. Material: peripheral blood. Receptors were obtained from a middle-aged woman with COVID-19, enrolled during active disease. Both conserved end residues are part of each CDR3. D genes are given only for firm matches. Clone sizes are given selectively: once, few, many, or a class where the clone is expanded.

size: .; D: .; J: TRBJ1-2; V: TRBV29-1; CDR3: CSVSPPFGHTSRYGYTF; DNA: TGCAGCGTGAGCCCCCCTTTTGGACACACTTCCCGTTATGGCTACACCTTC
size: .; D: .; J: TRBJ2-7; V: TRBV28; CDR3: CASTVDSVSYEQYF; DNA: TGTGCCAGCACTGTCGACAGTGTGAGCTACGAGCAGTACTTC
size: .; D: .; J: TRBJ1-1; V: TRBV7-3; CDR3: CASSPRQSNTEAFF; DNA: TGTGCCAGCAGCCCCCGACAGTCAAACACTGAAGCTTTCTTT
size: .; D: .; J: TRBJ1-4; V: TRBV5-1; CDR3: CASSSEGNEKLFF; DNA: TGCGCCAGCAGCTCGGAGGGAAATGAAAAACTGTTTTTT
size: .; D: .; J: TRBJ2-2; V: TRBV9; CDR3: CASSPSGTRGTGELFF; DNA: TGTGCCAGCAGCCCGAGCGGCACTAGAGGCACCGGGGAGCTGTTTTTT
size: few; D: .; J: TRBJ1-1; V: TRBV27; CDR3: CASSVRGAYTEAFF; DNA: TGTGCCAGCAGTGTACGGGGGGCGTACACTGAAGCTTTCTTT
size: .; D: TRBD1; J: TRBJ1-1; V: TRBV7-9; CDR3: CASSLRGRKNTEAFF; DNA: TGTGCCAGCAGCTTAAGGGGGCGAAAGAACACTGAAGCTTTCTTT
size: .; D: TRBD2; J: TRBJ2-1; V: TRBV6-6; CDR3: CASPRVAGMVEQFF; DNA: TGTGCCAGTCCAAGGGTAGCGGGAATGGTGGAGCAGTTCTTC
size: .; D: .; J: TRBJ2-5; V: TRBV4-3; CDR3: CASSQADRGEETQYF; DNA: TGCGCCAGCAGCCAAGCTGACCGCGGGGAAGAGACCCAGTACTTC
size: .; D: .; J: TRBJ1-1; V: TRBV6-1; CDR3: CASSERGETEAFF; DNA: TGTGCCAGCAGTGAACGGGGAGAAACTGAAGCTTTCTTT
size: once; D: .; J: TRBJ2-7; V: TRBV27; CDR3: CASKRGPSYEQYF; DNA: TGTGCCAGCAAAAGGGGCCCATCCTACGAGCAGTACTTC
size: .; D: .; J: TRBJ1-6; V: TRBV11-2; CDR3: CASSQGDRTNSPLHF; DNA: TGTGCCAGCAGCCAAGGTGACAGGACCAATTCACCCCTCCACTTT
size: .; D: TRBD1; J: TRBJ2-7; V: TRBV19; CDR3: CASSHQGANEQYF; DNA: TGTGCCAGTAGCCATCAGGGGGCTAACGAGCAGTACTTC
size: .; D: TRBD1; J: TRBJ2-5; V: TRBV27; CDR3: CASSDSGTGPQETQYF; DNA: TGTGCCAGCAGTGATTCCGGGACAGGACCCCAAGAGACCCAGTACTTC
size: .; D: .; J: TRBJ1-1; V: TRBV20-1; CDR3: CSAIPGTEAFF; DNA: TGCAGTGCTATCCCGGGTACTGAAGCTTTCTTT
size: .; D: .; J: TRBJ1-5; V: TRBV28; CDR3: CASENRALRPQHF; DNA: TGTGCCAGTGAAAACAGGGCCCTTAGGCCCCAGCATTTT
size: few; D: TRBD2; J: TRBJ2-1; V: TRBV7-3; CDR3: CASSAQASGRGNEQFF; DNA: TGTGCCAGCAGCGCCCAAGCTAGCGGGAGGGGAAATGAGCAGTTCTTC
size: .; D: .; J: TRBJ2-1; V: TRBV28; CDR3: CASIPPRHRVDEQFF; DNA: TGTGCCAGCATTCCACCCCGGCACAGGGTGGATGAGCAGTTCTTC
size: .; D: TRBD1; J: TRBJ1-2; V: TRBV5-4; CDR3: CASSSDRYPSIWGYTF; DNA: TGTGCCAGCAGCTCGGACAGGTACCCCTCTATTTGGGGCTACACCTTC
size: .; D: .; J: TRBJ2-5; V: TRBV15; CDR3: CATSIERQAQETQYF; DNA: TGTGCCACCAGCATCGAAAGACAGGCACAAGAGACCCAGTACTTC
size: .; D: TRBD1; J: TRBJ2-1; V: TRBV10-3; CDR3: CAISPGQEVYNEQFF; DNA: TGTGCCATCAGTCCGGGACAGGAGGTCTACAATGAGCAGTTCTTC
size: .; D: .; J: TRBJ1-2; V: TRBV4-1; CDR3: CASSQIVRGPNYGYTF; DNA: TGCGCCAGCAGCCAGATTGTGCGGGGGCCTAACTATGGCTACACCTTC
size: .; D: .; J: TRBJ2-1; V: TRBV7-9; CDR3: CASSLGISANEQFF; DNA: TGTGCCAGCAGCTTAGGTATCTCCGCGAATGAGCAGTTCTTC
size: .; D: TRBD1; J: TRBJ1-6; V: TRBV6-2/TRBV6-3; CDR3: CASSFGDRDSPLHF; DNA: TGTGCCAGCAGTTTTGGGGACAGGGATTCACCCCTCCACTTT
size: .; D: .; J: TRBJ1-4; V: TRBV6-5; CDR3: CASRRVAEKLFF; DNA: TGTGCCAGCAGGAGGGTCGCGGAAAAACTGTTTTTT
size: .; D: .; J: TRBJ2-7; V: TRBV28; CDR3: CASSSRSDEQYF; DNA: TGTGCCAGCAGTTCCAGGTCTGACGAGCAGTACTTC
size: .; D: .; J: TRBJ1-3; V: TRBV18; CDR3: CASSPISGTGNTIYF; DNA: TGTGCCAGCTCACCCATCTCGGGGACTGGAAACACCATATATTTT
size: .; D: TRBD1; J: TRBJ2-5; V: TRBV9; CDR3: CASSVGTVQETQYF; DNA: TGTGCCAGCAGCGTTGGGACAGTCCAAGAGACCCAGTACTTC
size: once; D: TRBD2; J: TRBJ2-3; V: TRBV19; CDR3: CASISGGARDTQYF; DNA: TGTGCCAGTATTAGCGGGGGGGCAAGAGATACGCAGTATTTT
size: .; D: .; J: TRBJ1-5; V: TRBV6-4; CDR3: CASSVYPRQPQHF; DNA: TGTGCCAGCAGTGTCTACCCCCGGCAGCCCCAGCATTTT
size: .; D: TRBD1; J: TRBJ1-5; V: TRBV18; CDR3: CASSGTVSNQPQHF; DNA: TGTGCCAGCTCAGGGACAGTTAGCAATCAGCCCCAGCATTTT
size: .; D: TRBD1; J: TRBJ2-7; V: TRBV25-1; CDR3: CASSGTGLYEQYF; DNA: TGTGCCAGCAGTGGGACAGGGTTATACGAGCAGTACTTC
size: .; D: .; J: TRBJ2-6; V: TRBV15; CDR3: CATSTIKGVRRESGANVLTF; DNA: TGTGCCACCAGCACCATAAAGGGGGTCAGGCGAGAGTCTGGGGCCAACGTCCTGACTTTC
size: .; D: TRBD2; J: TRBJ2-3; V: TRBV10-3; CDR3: CAISESRTRQSTDTQYF; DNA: TGTGCCATCAGTGAGTCCCGGACTAGGCAAAGCACAGATACGCAGTATTTT
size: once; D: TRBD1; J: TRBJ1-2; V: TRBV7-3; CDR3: CASSPTGGSRGYTF; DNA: TGTGCCAGCAGCCCAACAGGGGGCAGTCGTGGCTACACCTTC
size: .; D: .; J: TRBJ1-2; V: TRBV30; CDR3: CAWSVLRGHTF; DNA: TGTGCCTGGAGTGTACTCAGGGGACACACCTTC
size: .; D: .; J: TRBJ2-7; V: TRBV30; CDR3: CAWRKSSYEQYF; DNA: TGTGCCTGGAGGAAGAGCTCCTACGAGCAGTACTTC
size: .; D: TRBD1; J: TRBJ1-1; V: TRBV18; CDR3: CASSTGQLNTEAFF; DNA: TGTGCCAGCTCTACGGGACAGTTGAACACTGAAGCTTTCTTT
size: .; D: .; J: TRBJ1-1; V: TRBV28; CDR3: CASSTNREVNTEAFF; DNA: TGTGCCAGCAGTACCAACAGGGAAGTAAACACTGAAGCTTTCTTT
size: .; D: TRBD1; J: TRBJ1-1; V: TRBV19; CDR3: CASRQGRVVNTEAFF; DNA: TGTGCCAGCCGACAGGGAAGGGTAGTGAACACTGAAGCTTTCTTT